The rows below give T cell receptor beta chains drawn from one sample of a study of early T cells in non-severe SARS-CoV-2 infection. TCRdb analysed the 5' RACE reads with MiXCR anew, one entry per CDR3 protein. The table lists under 90,000 distinct CDR3 sequences, roughly 15% of them singletons. The sequenced sample consisted of whole blood. These receptors were taken from an adult who was a healthcare worker with PCR-confirmed SARS-CoV-2 infection or an uninfected control (not recorded which). The CDR3 runs from the conserved cysteine through the conserved F or W. Each record gives: D gene, clone size, J gene, V gene, CDR3 DNA, CDR3 protein. D genes are given only for firm matches. Only part of the rows carry a size: once, few, many, or a class if the clone is expanded.

D: .
size: few
J: TRBJ1-1
V: TRBV28
DNA: TGTGCCAGCAGTTTGTCCACAGGGTCTGAAGCTTTCTTT
CDR3: CASSLSTGSEAFF

D: TRBD1
size: few
J: TRBJ1-2
V: TRBV7-8
DNA: TGTGCCAGCAGCTTAGCGCGTGGACAGGGGGCCGGTGGCTACACCTTC
CDR3: CASSLARGQGAGGYTF

D: .
size: few
J: TRBJ1-1
V: TRBV29-1
DNA: TGCAGCGCCCGGAACACTGAAGCTTTCTTT
CDR3: CSARNTEAFF

D: TRBD1
size: many
J: TRBJ2-5
V: TRBV7-7
DNA: TGTGCTAGCAGCAAGACAGGGGAGACCCAGTACTTC
CDR3: CASSKTGETQYF

D: TRBD2
size: few
J: TRBJ2-3
V: TRBV20-1
DNA: TGCAGTGCTAGAGGGGAGGGCGCGGGGGATACGCAGTATTTT
CDR3: CSARGEGAGDTQYF

D: .
size: .
J: TRBJ1-3
V: TRBV5-6
DNA: TGTGCCAGCAGCTACAGGGCCCCCGCTTCCTCTGGAAACACCATATATTTT
CDR3: CASSYRAPASSGNTIYF

D: .
size: .
J: TRBJ2-3
V: TRBV7-2
DNA: TGTGCCAGCAGCGTGGGAGTCAGGGCCAAGAGGTTAGATACGCAGTATTTT
CDR3: CASSVGVRAKRLDTQYF

D: TRBD2
size: .
J: TRBJ2-1
V: TRBV7-8
DNA: TGTGCCAGCAGCCTGTCTAGCGGGGGGACCTACAATGAGCAGTTCTTC
CDR3: CASSLSSGGTYNEQFF

D: TRBD1
size: many
J: TRBJ1-5
V: TRBV6-6
DNA: TGTGCCAGCAGTACCGGGACAGGGGGATATCAGCCCCAGCATTTT
CDR3: CASSTGTGGYQPQHF

D: .
size: .
J: TRBJ1-1
V: TRBV28
DNA: TGTGCCAGCAGAACACGGACTGAAGCTTTCTTT
CDR3: CASRTRTEAFF

D: .
size: many
J: TRBJ1-1
V: TRBV11-3
DNA: TGTGCCAGCAGCTTGAGCCACAAGGACACTGAAGCTTTCTTT
CDR3: CASSLSHKDTEAFF

D: .
size: many
J: TRBJ2-3
V: TRBV28
DNA: TGTGCCAGCAGTTTTTGGGGGCGAGGCACAGATACGCAGTATTTT
CDR3: CASSFWGRGTDTQYF

D: .
size: .
J: TRBJ2-6
V: TRBV6-6
DNA: TGTGCCAGCAACACCCGGGACGTAGGTACCTCTGGGGCCAACGTCCTGACTTTC
CDR3: CASNTRDVGTSGANVLTF

D: .
size: many
J: TRBJ1-5
V: TRBV7-8
DNA: TGTGCCAGCAGCTTAGCGCTAGGGAATAGCAATCAGCCCCAGCATTTT
CDR3: CASSLALGNSNQPQHF

D: .
size: few
J: TRBJ2-7
V: TRBV10-3
DNA: TGTGCCATCAGTGACTTCGCACAGACCTACGAGCAGTACTTC
CDR3: CAISDFAQTYEQYF

D: TRBD1
size: .
J: TRBJ2-1
V: TRBV12-3/TRBV12-4
DNA: TGTGCCAGCAGGCTTTCCGGGACAGGTGTTCAATTAGAGCAGTTCTTC
CDR3: CASRLSGTGVQLEQFF

D: .
size: few
J: TRBJ2-3
V: TRBV12-3/TRBV12-4
DNA: TGTGCCGTTAGGGCAGGGGAGGTGGCAGATACGCAGTATTTT
CDR3: CAVRAGEVADTQYF

D: TRBD1
size: many
J: TRBJ1-3
V: TRBV6-1
DNA: TGTGCCAGCAGTGAAGCTAGGGGGCTTGGAAACACCATATATTTT
CDR3: CASSEARGLGNTIYF

D: TRBD1
size: many
J: TRBJ2-5
V: TRBV5-1
DNA: TGCGCCAGCAGTTCCGGGACAGCTTCTCAGACCCAGTACTTC
CDR3: CASSSGTASQTQYF

D: .
size: .
J: TRBJ2-5
V: TRBV11-3
DNA: TGTGCCAGCAGCTTAGAGGGGGTTCCGGGACGCTCCCAAGAGACCCGGTACTTC
CDR3: CASSLEGVPGRSQETRYF

D: TRBD2
size: few
J: TRBJ2-5
V: TRBV20-1
DNA: TGCAGTGCTAGAGATGGTAACACCGGGACTAGCGGGGGTCCCCAAGAGACCCAGTACTTC
CDR3: CSARDGNTGTSGGPQETQYF

D: TRBD1
size: .
J: TRBJ1-3
V: TRBV28
DNA: TGTGCCAGCAGCCCGACAGGGGGGGGAAACACCATATATTTT
CDR3: CASSPTGGGNTIYF

D: .
size: .
J: TRBJ2-6
V: TRBV14
DNA: TGTGCCAGCAGCCAAGATCTCGGAACCTCTGGGGCCAACGTCCTGACTTTC
CDR3: CASSQDLGTSGANVLTF

D: TRBD1
size: .
J: TRBJ1-1
V: TRBV6-5
DNA: TGTGCCAGCAGTTACTCGAAGGTCCCCACAGGGGGGCTGGGCGCTGAAGCTTTCTTT
CDR3: CASSYSKVPTGGLGAEAFF

D: .
size: many
J: TRBJ1-4
V: TRBV12-3/TRBV12-4
DNA: TGTGCCAGCAGCCGGGAAAAACTGTTTTTT
CDR3: CASSREKLFF

D: TRBD1
size: many
J: TRBJ2-1
V: TRBV6-2/TRBV6-3
DNA: TGTGCCAGCAGTTCCGAATCCGGGACAGGGGGCAGTGAGCAGTTCTTC
CDR3: CASSSESGTGGSEQFF

D: TRBD1
size: many
J: TRBJ1-3
V: TRBV7-7
DNA: TGTGCTAGCAGCCCTCCGGGACAGAGCTCCTCTGGAAACACCATATATTTT
CDR3: CASSPPGQSSSGNTIYF

D: .
size: .
J: TRBJ2-1
V: TRBV18
DNA: TGTGCCAGCTCACCCGATTCCGTCTACAATGAGCAGTTCTTC
CDR3: CASSPDSVYNEQFF

D: .
size: few
J: TRBJ2-5
V: TRBV20-1
DNA: TGCAGTGCCCAGGACAACTCTCCACACCAAGAGACCCAGTACTTC
CDR3: CSAQDNSPHQETQYF

D: TRBD1
size: .
J: TRBJ2-2
V: TRBV29-1
DNA: TGCAGCGTTGGGCGGGACAGGGACTCCGGGGAGCTGTTTTTT
CDR3: CSVGRDRDSGELFF

D: .
size: .
J: TRBJ2-1
V: TRBV3-2
DNA: TGTGCCAGCAGCCCTCAAACCCTAGCGGCACTCCATGAGCAGTTCTTC
CDR3: CASSPQTLAALHEQFF

D: TRBD1
size: few
J: TRBJ2-7
V: TRBV10-1
DNA: TGCGCCAGCAGTGACCCCGGGACAGGTTCCTACGAGCAGTACTTC
CDR3: CASSDPGTGSYEQYF

D: TRBD1
size: .
J: TRBJ2-1
V: TRBV6-5
DNA: TGTGCCAGCAGTTTCCGGGACAGTTACAATGAGCAGTTCTTC
CDR3: CASSFRDSYNEQFF

D: TRBD1
size: .
J: TRBJ1-2
V: TRBV28
DNA: TGTGCCAGCAACCCAGGGGGGCATGGCTACACCTTC
CDR3: CASNPGGHGYTF

D: .
size: .
J: TRBJ1-6
V: TRBV28
DNA: TGTGCCACCCAACCCCTCGGGGGGAATAATTCACCCCTCCACTTT
CDR3: CATQPLGGNNSPLHF

D: .
size: .
J: TRBJ1-4
V: TRBV11-2
DNA: TGTGCCAGCAGCTTGTACATCGGCGGGGTAGGAGAAAAACTGTTTTTT
CDR3: CASSLYIGGVGEKLFF

D: .
size: few
J: TRBJ2-7
V: TRBV11-2
DNA: TGTGCCAGCAGCTTAATGGAGAACGAGCAGTACTTC
CDR3: CASSLMENEQYF

D: TRBD1
size: many
J: TRBJ2-5
V: TRBV7-2
DNA: TGTGCCAGCAGCTGGGACAGGGACCTTGAGACCCAGTACTTC
CDR3: CASSWDRDLETQYF

D: .
size: few
J: TRBJ2-6
V: TRBV21-1
DNA: TGTGCCAGCACCCGACAGGGTTTATCTCCTGGGGCCAACGTCCTGACTTTC
CDR3: CASTRQGLSPGANVLTF

D: .
size: few
J: TRBJ1-5
V: TRBV3-1
DNA: TGTGCCAGCAGCCAAGAAGGCAATCAGCCCCAGCATTTT
CDR3: CASSQEGNQPQHF

D: .
size: few
J: TRBJ2-7
V: TRBV6-6
DNA: TGTGCCAGCAGTTCTTACCTCGGGAGCTACGAGCAGTACTTC
CDR3: CASSSYLGSYEQYF

D: .
size: few
J: TRBJ2-3
V: TRBV3-1
DNA: TGTGCCAGCAGCAATTTTGTAGGGAGCACAGATACGCAGTATTTT
CDR3: CASSNFVGSTDTQYF

D: .
size: .
J: TRBJ2-5
V: TRBV9
DNA: TGTGCCAGCAGCGTAGGAGTGGGGCGAGGTGAAGAGACCCAGTACTTC
CDR3: CASSVGVGRGEETQYF

D: TRBD1
size: few
J: TRBJ1-2
V: TRBV9
DNA: TGTGCCAGCAGCCAGGACAGGGAGTCTAACTATGGCTACACCTTC
CDR3: CASSQDRESNYGYTF